This T cell receptor (beta chain) was sequenced for a study of blood T cell repertoires in COVID-19 (dated by TCRdb to the early 2020s). Looking at the study overall: The collaborator samples originated in the United States, Italy and Spain and spanned the acute and convalescent phases of COVID-19. HLA class I and class II types, where available, came from metadata supplied by the sample provider rather than from assay-based typing. The samples were drawn from two sources: the first 160 participants of the ongoing ImmuneRACE study, and 950 to 1,500 subjects contributed by 6 global collaborators. The prospective study material was composed of cDNA or gDNA derived from T cells, B-cell-depleted T cells, or PBMCs. Nearly every sample came with metadata listing a de-identified subject ID, COVID-19 status, age in years and sex. Deeply sampled blood TCRbeta repertoires from subjects exposed to, actively infected with, or recovered from COVID-19 were included in the dataset. The repertoires were released in a freely available public database meant as a resource for research on the immune response to SARS-CoV-2. Broader findings and caveats from the paper: The amount of clinical and demographic metadata varied by source and participant and was provided uncurated.

Participants in the prospective study were enrolled through a virtual design, were aged 18 to 89 years, and lived in approximately 25 United States geographic areas. In the prospective study, cohorts were assigned on the basis of participant-reported clinical history obtained from a screening survey and a study questionnaire. Exposed participants had been in contact with someone with a PCR-confirmed or clinician-diagnosed COVID-19 case within 2 weeks of study entry. Each participant in the prospective study had whole blood, serum and a nasopharyngeal or oropharyngeal swab collected by mobile phlebotomists. Prospective study participants could optionally give additional blood draws and questionnaires over an approximately 2-month period. Before DNA extraction, blood samples from the prospective study were shipped at room temperature or frozen. V is cut back by 6 bases and J by 2 bases, with 4 bases in the junction unmatched. The CDR3 numbers 13 residues from cysteine through phenylalanine. The sequence is cut down to CDR3 DNA, 39 bases in frame from base 1. As encoded in the germline V gene, CDR1 is SGHDN while CDR2 is FVKESK.

On this clone: Its antigen remains unidentified. Per-base qualities were not stored, and no clone one base away is much larger.

TCRbeta CDR3 regions were amplified from genomic DNA using the immunoSEQ Assay, a bias-controlled multiplex PCR. Regarding the original processing steps: Nucleated cell counts per sample were estimated from amplification of reference gene primers within the assay. To quantify the absolute abundance of each unique TCRbeta CDR3 rearrangement, sequence reads were collapsed and filtered. For each sample, productive Simpson clonality was calculated as the square root of Simpson's diversity index over productive rearrangements. This is the immuneACCESS table as TCRdb keeps it, with only in-frame sequences that have V and J called. A part of the clones is gone; compared with another copy, unresolved V genes explain less than half, and the rest is unexplained. D and trimming were read from the DNA, whereas the V and J calls and clone size are those reported in that table. The sample table lists about 270,000 clones, around 93% of them with a count of one. The ten largest account for approximately 2.7% of the sample.

The chain is encoded by TRBV14 joined to TRBJ2-7; 7 bases in the junction line up with TRBD1. Sequencing was performed on PBMCs or T cells enriched from blood (not recorded which). The TCR comes from a man aged 40-55 years who had been exposed to COVID-19. The DNA sequence follows: TGTGCCAGCAGTCACACAGGGGCCTACGAGCAGTACTTC. It translates to CASSHTGAYEQYF.